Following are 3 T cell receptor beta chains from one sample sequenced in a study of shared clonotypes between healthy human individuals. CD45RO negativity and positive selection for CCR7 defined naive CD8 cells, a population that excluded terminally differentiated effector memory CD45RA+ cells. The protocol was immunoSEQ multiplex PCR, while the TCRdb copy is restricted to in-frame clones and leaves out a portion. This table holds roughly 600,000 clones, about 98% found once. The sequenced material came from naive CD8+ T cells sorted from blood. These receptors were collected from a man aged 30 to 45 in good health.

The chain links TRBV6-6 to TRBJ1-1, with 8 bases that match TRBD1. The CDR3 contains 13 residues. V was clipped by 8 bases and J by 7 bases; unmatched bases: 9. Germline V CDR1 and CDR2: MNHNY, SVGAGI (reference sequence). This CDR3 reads CASGTGAPHEAFF. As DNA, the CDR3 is TGTGCCAGCGGGACAGGAGCCCCTCATGAAGCTTTCTTT.

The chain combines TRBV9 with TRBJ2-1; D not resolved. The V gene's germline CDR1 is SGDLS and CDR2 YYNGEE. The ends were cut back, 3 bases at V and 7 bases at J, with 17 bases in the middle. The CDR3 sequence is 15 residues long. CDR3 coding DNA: TGTGCCAGCAGCGACGGTCCCTCAGGTAATAATGAGCAGTTCTTC. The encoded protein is CASSDGPSGNNEQFF.

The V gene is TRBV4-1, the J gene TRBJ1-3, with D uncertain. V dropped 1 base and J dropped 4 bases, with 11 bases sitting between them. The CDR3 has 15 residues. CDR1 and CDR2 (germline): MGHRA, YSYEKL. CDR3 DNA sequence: TGCGCCAGCAGCCAAGGATCCCCGGGGGGAAACACCATATATTTT. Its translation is CASSQGSPGGNTIYF.